The entry below gives a single T cell receptor beta chain sequence along with its context. TCRdb passed the reads through MiXCR, listing each CDR3 protein once. The sample includes under 200,000 distinct CDR3 sequences, roughly 9% of them seen just once. The data originate from a study of T cell repertoires in cytomegalovirus infection. Study-wide context: Both CMV infection and a matching HLA type were indicated by public TCR beta signatures.

Sequenced: PBMCs. This clonotype was sampled from a human donor in good health (CMV status not recorded). Some clones in this sample may be carry-over from other donors' samples.

CDR3 sequence reads: CASSFAATSAWASNEQFF. Here the CDR3 DNA reads TGTGCCAGCAGTTTCGCCGCGACTAGCGCCTGGGCCAGTAATGAGCAGTTCTTC. The rearrangement links TRBV6-5 to TRBJ2-1; 8 bases agree with TRBD2. The CDR3 contains 18 residues. The germline V gene has CDR1 MNHEY and CDR2 SVGAGI. Losses at the gene ends were 4 bases for V and 7 bases for J; bases not matched to a gene: 18.